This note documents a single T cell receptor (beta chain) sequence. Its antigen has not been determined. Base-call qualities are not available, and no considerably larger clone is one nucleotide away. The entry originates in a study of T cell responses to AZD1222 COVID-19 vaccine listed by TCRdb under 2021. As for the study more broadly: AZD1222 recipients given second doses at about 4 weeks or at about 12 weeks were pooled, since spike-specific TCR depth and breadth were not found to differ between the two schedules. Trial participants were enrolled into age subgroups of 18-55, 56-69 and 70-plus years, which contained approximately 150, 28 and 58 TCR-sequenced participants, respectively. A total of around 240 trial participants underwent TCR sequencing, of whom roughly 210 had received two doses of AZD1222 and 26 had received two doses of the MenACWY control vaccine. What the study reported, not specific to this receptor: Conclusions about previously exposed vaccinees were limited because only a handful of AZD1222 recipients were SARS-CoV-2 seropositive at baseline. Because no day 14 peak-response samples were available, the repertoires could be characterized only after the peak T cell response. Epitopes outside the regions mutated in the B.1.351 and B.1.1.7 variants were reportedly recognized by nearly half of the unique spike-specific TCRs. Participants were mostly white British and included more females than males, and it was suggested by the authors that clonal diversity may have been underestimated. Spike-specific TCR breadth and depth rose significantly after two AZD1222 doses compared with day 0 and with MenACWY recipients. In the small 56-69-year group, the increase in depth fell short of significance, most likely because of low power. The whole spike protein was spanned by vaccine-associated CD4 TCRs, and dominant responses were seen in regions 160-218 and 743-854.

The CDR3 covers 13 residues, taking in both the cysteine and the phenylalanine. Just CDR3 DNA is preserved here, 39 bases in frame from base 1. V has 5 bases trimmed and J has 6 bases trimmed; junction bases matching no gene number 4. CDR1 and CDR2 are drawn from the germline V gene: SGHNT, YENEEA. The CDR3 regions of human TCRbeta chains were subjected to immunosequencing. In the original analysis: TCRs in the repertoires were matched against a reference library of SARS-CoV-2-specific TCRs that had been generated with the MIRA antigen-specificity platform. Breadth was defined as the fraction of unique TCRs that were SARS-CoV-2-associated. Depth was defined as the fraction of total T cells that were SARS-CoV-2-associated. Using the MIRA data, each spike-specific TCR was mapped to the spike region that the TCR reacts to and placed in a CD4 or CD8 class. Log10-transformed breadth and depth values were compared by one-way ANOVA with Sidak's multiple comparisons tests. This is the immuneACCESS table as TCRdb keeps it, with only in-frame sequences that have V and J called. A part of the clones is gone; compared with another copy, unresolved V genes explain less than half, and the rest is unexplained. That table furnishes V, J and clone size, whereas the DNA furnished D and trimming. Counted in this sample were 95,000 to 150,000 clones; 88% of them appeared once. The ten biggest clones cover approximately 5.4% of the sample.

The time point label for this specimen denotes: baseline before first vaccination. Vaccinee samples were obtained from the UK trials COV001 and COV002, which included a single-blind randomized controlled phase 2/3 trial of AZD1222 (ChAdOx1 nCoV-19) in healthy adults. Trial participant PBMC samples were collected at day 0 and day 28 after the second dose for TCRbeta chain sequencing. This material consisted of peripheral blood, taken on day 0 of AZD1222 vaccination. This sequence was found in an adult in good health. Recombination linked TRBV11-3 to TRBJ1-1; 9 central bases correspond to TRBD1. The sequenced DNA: TGTGCCAGCAGCCCCAGGACAGGGGCTGAAGCTTTCTTT. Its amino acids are CASSPRTGAEAFF.